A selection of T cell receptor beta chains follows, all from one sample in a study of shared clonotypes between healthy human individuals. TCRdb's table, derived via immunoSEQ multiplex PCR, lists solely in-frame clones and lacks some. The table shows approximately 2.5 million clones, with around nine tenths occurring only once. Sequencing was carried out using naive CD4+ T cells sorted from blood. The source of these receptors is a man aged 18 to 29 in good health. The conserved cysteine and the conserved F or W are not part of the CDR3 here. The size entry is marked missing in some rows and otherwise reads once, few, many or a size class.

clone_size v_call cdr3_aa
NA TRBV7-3 ASSSTAGANVLT
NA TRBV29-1 SVWTGGDYGYT
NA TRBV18 ASRSANQETQY
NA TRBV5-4 ASSGGGSVADTQY
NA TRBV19 ASSIARGNYGYT
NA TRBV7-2 ASSLQGLVFHEQY
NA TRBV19 ASRGSNQPQH
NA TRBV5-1 ASSLVGGGVADTQY
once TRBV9 ASSVGGAGGLYEQY
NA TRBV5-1 ASSLDDSGIRFSYNEQF
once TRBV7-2 ASNYKAGVGEQF
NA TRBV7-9 ASSLVDPIGNTIY
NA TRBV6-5 ASSGGTEAF
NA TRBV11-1 ASSSPQGFFTDTQY
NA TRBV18 ASSPQGTGTGYEQY
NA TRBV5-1 ASSSGGSYNSPLH
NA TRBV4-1 ASSQDGDRTAYNSPLH
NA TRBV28 ASRTFLQENEQF
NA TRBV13 ASSQGSEQY
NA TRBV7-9 ASSFPFGGVGPHDYEQY
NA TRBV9 ASSVSRDRDPLH
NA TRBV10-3 AITMTGYGYT
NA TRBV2 ASSKESQGRQETQY
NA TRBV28 ASTREAVGNTIY
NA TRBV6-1 ASSHGGLGNQPQH
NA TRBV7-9 AGRPTSYNEQF
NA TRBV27 ASRSAGASNQPQH